This TCR beta chain was sequenced for a study of OX40 agonist ivuxolimab in advanced cancers. Across the whole study: Cancers in dose escalation were hepatocellular, melanoma, renal cell and head and neck. Regarding the study as a whole: Normalized T-cell clonal expansion was also low in a subset of nonresponders. Within 6 weeks, CD4+ and CD8+ blood T cells expanded clonally at 0.1 to 3.0 mg/kg.

The CDR3 length is 11 residues. The germline V and J ends were trimmed by 10 bases and 6 bases, with 10 bases remaining between them. Germline V CDR1 and CDR2: MNHEY, SVGAGI. Clones were read by immunoSEQ multiplex PCR, and TCRdb kept only the in-frame ones, dropping some. The sample lists more than 45,000 clones, roughly 92% occurring once. Remarks on this clone: Its antigen is unknown.

Blood was sampled at baseline, cycle 4 day 1, and cycle 7 day 1. The source was CD4+ or CD8+ T cells sorted from blood, collected in a trial of the OX40 agonist ivuxolimab. The sequence came from an adult with an advanced solid tumor such as melanoma, head and neck, liver or kidney cancer. The chain links TRBV6-5 to TRBJ2-1; D call uncertain. For the CDR3, the DNA is TGTGCCACCGTTGGGCGCAATGAGCAGTTCTTC. Its translation is CATVGRNEQFF.